Each of the 30 T cell receptor beta chains below was sequenced from the same sample in a study of shared clonotypes between healthy human individuals. Using immunoSEQ multiplex PCR, the repertoire was profiled, and TCRdb retains in-frame clones only, with some absent. Here the sample spans roughly 2.5 million clones, just over 90% being singletons. The sample comprised naive CD4+ T cells sorted from blood. Subset here: CD45RA+ positively selected. These receptors were collected from a man younger than 30 in good health.

The rearrangement links TRBV19 to TRBJ2-7; D uncertain. The V gene lost 0 bases and the J gene lost 2 bases, with 11 bases spanning the gap. The germline gives CDR1 LNHDA, CDR2 SQIVND (reference sequence). The CDR3 covers 15 residues. In DNA form, the CDR3 reads TGTGCCAGTAGTATAGAGAAAGGTCCGGCCTACGAGCAGTACTTC. Translated, it gives CASSIEKGPAYEQYF.

The gene calls are TRBV2 and TRBJ2-1; D possibly corresponds to TRBD2 (6 bases). The CDR3 runs 13 residues. Germline V CDR1 and CDR2: SNHLY, FYNNEI. Trimming cost V 4 bases and J 7 bases, with 11 bases left between them. The CDR3 nucleotides are TGTGCCAGCAGTGGTAGGGCGGGGAATGAGCAGTTCTTC. It is translated as CASSGRAGNEQFF.

This rearrangement joins TRBV19 to TRBJ1-6; tentatively, D is TRBD1 (5 bases). V was trimmed by 8 bases and J by 10 bases, leaving 18 bases between them. CDR3 length: 14 amino acids. The germline V gene has CDR1 LNHDA and CDR2 SQIVND (reference sequence). The CDR3 sequence is CASRAWGGESPLHF. The CDR3 bases are TGTGCCAGTCGAGCTTGGGGGGGAGAATCACCCCTCCACTTT. The variable domain in full, completed from reference TRBV19 and TRBJ1-6, reads DGGITQSPKYLFRKEGQNVTLSCEQNLNHDAMYWYRQDPGQGLRLIYYSQIVNDFQKGDIAEGYSVSREKKESFPLTVTSAQKNPTAFYLCASRAWGGESPLHFGNGTRLTVT.

The chain is built from TRBV19 and TRBJ1-1, with TRBD1 matching over 12 bases. After removal of 5 bases from V and 5 bases from J, the junction contained 9 bases not matched to a gene. Germline lookup yields CDR1 LNHDA and CDR2 SQIVND (reference sequence). The CDR3 has 16 residues. Here the CDR3 DNA reads TGTGCCAGTAGTCCGGGACAGGGGGCCTTATTTACTGAAGCTTTCTTT. As protein: CASSPGQGALFTEAFF.

The V call is TRBV9, the J call TRBJ2-2; D ambiguous. V shed 4 bases and J shed 0 bases, with 13 bases lying between them. The CDR3 contains 16 residues. Germline CDR1 is SGDLS and CDR2 is YYNGEE. The CDR3: CASSPPGYTNTGELFF. DNA of the CDR3: TGTGCCAGCAGCCCACCCGGGTATACGAACACCGGGGAGCTGTTTTTT.

V usage is TRBV19 and J usage is TRBJ1-1; no definite D call. Trimming shortened V by 7 bases and J by 1 base, and 10 bases separated the two germline ends. This CDR3 has 13 residues. Germline values: CDR1 LNHDA, CDR2 SQIVND (reference sequence). CDR3 DNA: TGTGCCAGTACCGCTCAAAGGAACACTGAAGCTTTCTTT. It yields the protein CASTAQRNTEAFF.

The rearrangement joins TRBV11-2 to TRBJ1-4; D may be TRBD1 (6 bases). Trimming removed 4 bases from V and 6 bases from J, with 18 bases in between. The CDR3 spans 16 residues. Germline V CDR1 and CDR2: SGHAT, FQNNGV. The CDR3 DNA sequence: TGTGCCAGCAGCTCGTACTTACAGGGTTCGGATGAAAAACTGTTTTTT. As protein: CASSSYLQGSDEKLFF.

The chain is built from TRBV2 and TRBJ2-4; D gene ambiguous. The CDR3 is 13 amino acids. The V end lost 6 bases, the J end lost 6 bases, and 12 bases lay between the germline ends. Per germline, CDR1 SNHLY and CDR2 FYNNEI. The CDR3 nucleotides read TGTGCCAGCAGCGCCGCGGTAGGAAACATTCAGTACTTC. This codes for CASSAAVGNIQYF.

In DNA form, the CDR3 reads TGTGCCATCAGTGAGGCTAGCGGGGGGGTAACAGATACGCAGTATTTT. Protein product: CAISEASGGVTDTQYF. The gene calls are TRBV10-3 and TRBJ2-3, with TRBD2 matching over 12 bases. This CDR3 has 16 amino acids. CDR1 ENHRY and CDR2 SYGVKD come from the germline V gene. The V gene end was trimmed by 2 bases and the J gene end by 3 bases; junction bases not matched to a gene: 3.

This chain connects TRBV6-5 to TRBJ2-5; 9 positions match TRBD2. Losses at the gene ends were 6 bases for V and 3 bases for J; bases not matched to a gene: 8. This CDR3 has 15 amino acids. The V gene's germline CDR1 is MNHEY and CDR2 SVGAGI. This CDR3 reads CASRGSGGLKETQYF. For the CDR3, the DNA is TGTGCCAGCAGGGGTAGCGGGGGATTGAAAGAGACCCAGTACTTC.

V and J are TRBV11-3 and TRBJ2-1; D is undetermined. Germline CDR1 SGHNT, CDR2 YENEEA. The CDR3 contains 12 residues. The ends were cut back, 1 base at V and 6 bases at J, with 4 bases in the middle. The CDR3 region has the DNA TGTGCCAGCAGCTTAGTGCCCAATGAGCAGTTCTTC. Amino acid sequence: CASSLVPNEQFF.

The V gene is TRBV19, the J gene TRBJ2-7, with TRBD1 matching 9 bases. This CDR3 is built from 15 residues. Germline-derived CDR1 and CDR2 are LNHDA and SQIVND (reference sequence). After removal of 6 bases from V and 1 base from J, the junction contained 7 bases not matched to a gene. CDR3 nucleotide sequence: TGTGCCAGTAGACGGGCAGGGACAGGGTCCTACGAGCAGTACTTC. Encoded protein: CASRRAGTGSYEQYF.

The CDR3 DNA reads as TGTGCCAGCAGCCAAGATTGGCAGACTAATGAAAAACTGTTTTTT. This sequence encodes CASSQDWQTNEKLFF. The chain joins TRBV4-2 to TRBJ1-4, with D unresolved. Germline CDR1 is LGHNA and CDR2 is YNFKEQ. The CDR3 covers 15 residues. Trimming shortened V by 0 bases and J by 2 bases, and 7 bases separated the two germline ends.

The chain recombines TRBV14 with TRBJ2-1; 10 bases are a match to TRBD2. J gave up 6 bases and V 1 base, and 6 bases lay outside the gene matches. In germline, CDR1 is SGHDN, CDR2 FVKESK. CDR3 length: 16 amino acids. The CDR3 DNA sequence: TGTGCCAGCAGCCAAGGATGGACTAGCGGTGGCAATGAGCAGTTCTTC. Protein: CASSQGWTSGGNEQFF.

This sequence joins TRBV30 and TRBJ2-1, with 10 nucleotides matching TRBD2. The CDR3 covers 13 residues. Germline CDR1 is GTSNPN and CDR2 is SVGIG (reference sequence). Unmatched junction bases numbered 3, after V lost 3 bases and J lost 7 bases. CDR3 loop: CAWRLSGGNEQFF. CDR3 DNA sequence: TGTGCCTGGAGACTTAGCGGGGGGAATGAGCAGTTCTTC.

V and J are TRBV10-3 and TRBJ2-5; tentative D call: TRBD2 (6 bases). The CDR3 totals 13 residues. CDR1 and CDR2 (germline): ENHRY, SYGVKD. V shed 10 bases and J shed 5 bases, with 17 bases lying between them. CDR3 in amino acids: CATHGGPGETQYF. The DNA for the CDR3 is TGTGCCACCCACGGAGGGCCGGGGGAGACCCAGTACTTC.

The chain is built from TRBV2 and TRBJ2-2; no clear D gene. There are 15 residues in the CDR3. Germline CDR1 SNHLY, CDR2 FYNNEI. V lost 3 bases to trimming and J lost 5 bases, with 13 bases between them. CDR3 sequence reads: CASSEAWVLTGELFF. CDR3 DNA sequence: TGTGCCAGCAGTGAGGCTTGGGTCTTAACCGGGGAGCTGTTTTTT.

V and J are TRBV5-5 and TRBJ1-1, with TRBD1 matching 7 bases. CDR3 length equals 14 residues. From germline, CDR1 is SGHKS and CDR2 YYEKEE (reference sequence). V shed 1 base, J shed 0 bases, and the junction held 0 bases outside the gene matches. The CDR3 is CASSLQGVNTEAFF. The CDR3 nucleotides are TGTGCCAGCAGCTTGCAGGGGGTGAACACTGAAGCTTTCTTT. Drawing the rest from reference TRBV5-5 and TRBJ1-1, the complete variable domain is DAGVTQSPTHLIKTRGQQVTLRCSPISGHKSVSWYQQVLGQGPQFIFQYYEKEERGRGNFPDRFSARQFPNYSSELNVNALLLGDSALYLCASSLQGVNTEAFFGQGTRLTVV.

The chain joins TRBV10-3 to TRBJ2-7; 15 bases match TRBD2. The junction had 5 bases not matched to a gene; V was cut back by 6 bases and J by 5 bases. The CDR3 runs to 15 residues. CDR1 is ENHRY, CDR2 SYGVKD, per germline. CDR3 region: CAISPGLAGGHEQYF. CDR3 nucleotide sequence: TGTGCCATCAGCCCGGGACTAGCGGGGGGCCACGAGCAGTACTTC.

This chain uses TRBV4-1 with TRBJ1-1, with no clear D. Trimming shortened V by 4 bases and J by 3 bases, and 12 bases separated the two germline ends. Germline CDR1 and CDR2: MGHRA and YSYEKL. The length of the CDR3 is 14 residues. The DNA of the CDR3 is TGCGCCAGCAGCCGAGGGTCCCGGGACACTGAAGCTTTCTTT. Amino acid sequence: CASSRGSRDTEAFF.

This clone has just a few counts. The DNA is omitted, as the CDR3 cannot be located on it reliably, and the CDR3 follows TCRdb's listing. This rearrangement joins TRBV1 to TRBJ2-3; whether TRBD2, the table's D call, matches the DNA was not checked. TRBV1 is a pseudogene. The CDR3 length equals 17 residues, ends included. The CDR3 spells CTSSQDVVAGGTDTQYF.

The chain couples TRBV19 to TRBJ1-2; no firm D call. This CDR3 spans 14 amino acids. CDR1 is LNHDA and CDR2 is SQIVND in the germline V gene (reference sequence). Trimming took off 4 bases at V and 8 bases at J, with 17 bases between the two ends. The CDR3 DNA reads TGTGCCAGTAGTACGGACGGAGTGCTAAGGGGCTACACCTTC. Protein sequence: CASSTDGVLRGYTF. Drawing the rest from reference TRBV19 and TRBJ1-2, the complete variable domain is DGGITQSPKYLFRKEGQNVTLSCEQNLNHDAMYWYRQDPGQGLRLIYYSQIVNDFQKGDIAEGYSVSREKKESFPLTVTSAQKNPTAFYLCASSTDGVLRGYTFGSGTRLTVV.

V gene TRBV9 combines with J gene TRBJ1-6, with 10 bases matching TRBD1. This CDR3 is 16 amino acids long. The J segment lost 2 bases and the V segment lost 4 bases, leaving 3 bases of the junction unmatched. From germline, CDR1 is SGDLS and CDR2 YYNGEE. CDR3 bases: TGTGCCAGCAGCCCGGGACAGGGGACCTATAATTCACCCCTCCACTTT. Translating gives CASSPGQGTYNSPLHF.

The chain couples TRBV10-3 to TRBJ2-1; tentatively, D is TRBD2 (6 bases). Trimming shortened V by 10 bases and J by 9 bases, and 22 bases separated the two germline ends. The CDR3 is 14 amino acids. The germline CDR1 and CDR2 sequences are ENHRY and SYGVKD. The CDR3 spells CATNRDSGTPEQFF. Written as DNA, the CDR3 is TGTGCCACAAACCGGGACTCGGGCACGCCTGAGCAGTTCTTC.

The gene calls are TRBV10-3 and TRBJ2-7; TRBD2 matches at 10 bases. The CDR3 runs to 15 residues. The ends lost 2 bases at V and 2 bases at J; junction bases unmatched: 3. CDR1 is ENHRY, CDR2 SYGVKD, per germline. CDR3 coding DNA: TGTGCCATCAGTGAGGAAGCGGGGGGGGCCTACGAGCAGTACTTC. It yields the protein CAISEEAGGAYEQYF.

The chain couples TRBV6-5 to TRBJ1-6; no definite D call. Trimming removed 4 bases at V and 1 base at J, with 11 bases between. This CDR3 contains 16 residues. Germline V gives CDR1 MNHEY, CDR2 SVGAGI. CDR3 bases: TGTGCCAGCAGTTTTTACCTGGGTTCCTATAATTCACCCCTCCACTTT. Its translation is CASSFYLGSYNSPLHF.

The sample holds a few counts of this clone. Other DNA sequences in this sample translate to the same CDR3. The V call is TRBV9, the J call TRBJ1-5; D is uncertain. Deletions cut 0 bases from V and 4 bases from J, with 5 bases between. In germline, CDR1 is SGDLS, CDR2 YYNGEE. The CDR3 runs 13 residues. This CDR3 is CASSVGPNQPQHF. The CDR3, as DNA: TGTGCCAGCAGCGTAGGACCGAATCAGCCCCAGCATTTT.

The V gene is TRBV18, the J gene TRBJ2-7; a weak D match, TRBD1 (5 bases). CDR3 size: 13 residues. Germline V CDR1 and CDR2: KGHSH, LQKENI. V gave up 3 bases and J gave up 6 bases, with 12 bases separating them. CDR3 sequence reads: CASSPGPGAEQYF. The DNA for the CDR3 is TGTGCCAGCTCACCGGGTCCTGGGGCCGAGCAGTACTTC.

This clone was seen only once. V and J are TRBV4-2 and TRBJ1-3; no clear D gene. The CDR3 extends over 16 amino acids. CDR1 and CDR2 (germline): LGHNA, YNFKEQ. V lost 2 bases, J lost 2 bases, and 13 bases lay in between. DNA of the CDR3: TGTGCCAGCAGCCAATCACTTCTTAACACTGGAAACACCATATATTTT. This sequence encodes CASSQSLLNTGNTIYF.

The chain uses TRBV28 and TRBJ1-2; TRBD1 matches at 10 bases. After removal of 5 bases from V and 0 bases from J, the junction contained 3 bases not matched to a gene. Germline V CDR1 and CDR2: MDHEN, SYDVKM. This CDR3 comprises 15 residues. The CDR3 protein is CASSLGTGANYGYTF. The CDR3 DNA follows: TGTGCCAGCAGTCTGGGGACAGGGGCTAACTATGGCTACACCTTC.